This entry features one T cell receptor (beta chain) sequence. It has no known antigen specificity. Base qualities are not at hand, and no much larger clone is one base apart. Taken from cysteine to phenylalanine, the CDR3 has 12 residues. The sequence is cut down to CDR3 DNA, 36 bases in frame from base 1. Sequences SQVTM (CDR1) and ANQGSEA (CDR2) are obtained from the germline V gene. The junction carries 3 bases between V and J, which are trimmed by 2 bases and 2 bases respectively. The archived tumor blocks were obtained from patients to whom no neoadjuvant therapy had been administered before resection. The preserved-tissue arm of the study used about 30 surgical resection samples from roughly 25 previously untreated pancreatic ductal adenocarcinoma patients. For the resection arm, DNA was extracted from ten 5-micron curls of FFPE tumor adjacent to the multiplex immunohistochemistry slide. Extracted DNA was used for immunosequencing of TCRbeta CDR3 regions with the immunoSEQ Assay at Adaptive Biotechnologies. As for how the authors treated the data: To quantify the absolute abundance of each unique TCRbeta CDR3, sequences were collapsed and filtered. Clonality, calculated using only productive in-frame rearrangements, was defined as 1 minus Pielou's evenness. Regional overlap was measured by following the top 100 nucleotide rearrangements across paired samples, and the Morisita index was used to compare paired samples with unrelated samples. The immunoSEQ Rearrangement Details tool was used to assess convergence of nucleotide rearrangements onto identical amino acid sequences. The source is immuneACCESS, and TCRdb retained only in-frame sequences with V and J called. Part of the clones is not carried over; for the studies checked, unresolved V genes explain less than half of this, and the remainder is unexplained. V and J calls and clone size follow that table, whereas D and trimming were derived from the DNA. The sample table lists around 15,000 clones, around 70% of them with a count of one. The ten largest make up approximately 6% of the sample.

This specimen belongs to a study of CXCR4 blockade with PD-1 therapy in pancreatic cancer (dated 2019 in TCRdb). The study in broad terms: The study combined multiplex immunohistochemistry and TCRbeta immunosequencing of resected pancreatic ductal adenocarcinoma with ex vivo slice culture testing PD-1 and CXCR4 blockade. To assess intratumoral heterogeneity, two geographically distinct regions from each of roughly six tumors were TCR-sequenced. General study outcomes and caveats: A strong correlation was found between amino acid clone frequency and the number of distinct nucleotide rearrangements encoding each amino acid clone, suggesting convergent selection by common tumor antigens. Clonal expansion was observed in tumors, with a mean productive clonality of approximately 0.13 compared with approximately 0.05 in healthy blood, but no correlation between clonality and survival was found. Only TCRbeta chains were sequenced, so true antigen-specificity overlap of convergent dominant clones remained unconfirmed pending paired alpha-beta single-cell sequencing.

This chain joins TRBV29-1 to TRBJ2-2; the D gene remains uncertain. Sequencing was performed on tumor tissue. This sequence was found in a human donor with pancreatic ductal adenocarcinoma. This receptor carries the CDR3 CSVETNTGELFF. In nucleotides, the sequence is TGCAGCGTTGAAACTAACACCGGGGAGCTGTTTTTT.